The rows below give T cell receptor beta chains drawn from one sample of a study of T-cell reconstitution after alpha-beta-depleted transplantation in children. TCRdb recomputed calls from the PCR reads with MiXCR, one row per CDR3 protein. This table has 100,000 or so distinct CDR3 sequences, about a quarter appearing once. The sample here was PBMCs, taken before TCRalphabeta/CD19-depleted stem cell transplant. The receptors were sampled from a boy aged 2 to 9 with acute lymphoblastic leukemia, due to receive a stem cell transplant. Both conserved end residues are part of each CDR3.

length	V	CDR3
14	TRBV5-1	CASSTEVSTDTQYF
13	TRBV12-3/TRBV12-4	CASSFSHNNEQFF
16	TRBV12-3/TRBV12-4	CASSLERRFGTDTQYF
14	TRBV20-1	CSATTSRNTGELFF
16	TRBV27	CASSFNRRERSYEQYF
17	TRBV10-3	CAIIKPGGPGGSTEAFF
14	TRBV5-1	CASSLAGTRAEAFF
15	TRBV4-1	CASSLLAGGPDTQYF
16	TRBV3-1	CASSPRASGSGETQYF
14	TRBV11-1	CASSFGGARETQYF
17	TRBV20-1	CSATPTSGGGVGDEQYF
15	TRBV11-2	CASSLRQGKVNEQFF
16	TRBV7-2	CASSSPSGGVYNEQFF
12	TRBV12-3/TRBV12-4	CASSRSGGEQFF
16	TRBV7-9	CASSLGGLRDVSSWYF
14	TRBV6-1	CASRFGQGLDEQYF
14	TRBV10-3	CAISEGDRGNEQFF
14	TRBV12-3/TRBV12-4	CASSTGTGNEKLFF
14	TRBV6-2/TRBV6-3	CASSRTDVNQPQHF
18	TRBV5-1	CASSLRASGGTSTDTQYF
14	TRBV5-1	CASSPDFSPDTQYF
14	TRBV7-9	CAGESSGRTDTQYF
14	TRBV20-1	CSAGRDRGTDTQYF
11	TRBV6-6	CASSYTDEQFF
16	TRBV4-1	CASSRGLAEAYNEQFF
16	TRBV18	CASSPSPWTGGETQYF
14	TRBV24-1	CATSDSGGGQEQYF
14	TRBV12-3/TRBV12-4	CASQGSPNTGELFF
15	TRBV4-1	CASSQFRLAYNEQFF
16	TRBV18	CASSPPSMAEGETQYF
14	TRBV5-1	CASSSSGPRNEQFF
18	TRBV5-1	CASSPRPIGSGSTDTQYF
14	TRBV29-1	CSVEGTSRGYEQYF
14	TRBV25-1	CASSGTQSSYEQYF
12	TRBV9	CASSDYGTEAFF
13	TRBV5-6	CASSLQGTGELFF
14	TRBV20-1	CSARKREVYNEQFF
15	TRBV27	CASSWASPSAYEQYF
13	TRBV29-1	CSVVQGRNQPQHF
17	TRBV5-1	CASSLATGGGAYDEQFF
16	TRBV12-3/TRBV12-4	CASSVFGGALENEQFF
14	TRBV11-2	CASSLADSYNEQFF
15	TRBV7-8	CASSSQAVDSYEQYF
14	TRBV20-1	CSASGRAGSYEQYF
16	TRBV7-8	CASSLSGGAGNQPQHF
15	TRBV7-8	CASSLALEVVGELFF
15	TRBV12-3/TRBV12-4	CASSISGGAGETQYF
13	TRBV5-5	CASTLSGSYEQYF
16	TRBV12-3/TRBV12-4	CASLVGGAGSGNTIYF
13	TRBV10-2	CASRFEINYEQYF
17	TRBV28	CASSYTGPGSGANVLTF
13	TRBV29-1	CSVVVPSCNEQFF
13	TRBV6-6	CASSSGFGYEQYF
15	TRBV5-1	CASSFPSGGAHEQYF
12	TRBV5-1	CASSHSGNEQFF
19	TRBV12-3/TRBV12-4	CASSPMTSGIGPSSYEQYF
9	TRBV5-1	CARTRVRNF
16	TRBV5-5	CASSLAPVLNTGELFF
12	TRBV20-1	CIARDRENEQYF
15	TRBV6-1	CATQVAGKGNNEQFF